This T cell receptor (beta chain) derives from a study of CD8 T cells in Susac syndrome. As concerns this clonotype: Its antigen is not known.

The RNA, 0.5 to 1 ug, was put through reverse transcription using random hexamers. The CDR3 of TCR beta was amplified by immunoSEQ multiplex PCR across 54 Vbeta and 13 Jbeta. TCRdb processed the immunoSEQ multiplex PCR reads anew with MiXCR; each CDR3 protein has one entry. The table lists approximately 100,000 distinct CDR3 sequences, 85% to 95% of them singletons. Trimming removed 3 bases at V and 0 bases at J, with 11 bases between. Germline CDR1 reads SGHTA; CDR2 reads FQGNSA. This CDR3 comprises 15 residues. Findings and limits, study-wide: The authors acknowledged that their TCR sequencing and HLA analysis involved a relatively small number of individuals.

This clonotype was obtained from a human donor in good health. Sequencing used CD4+ T cells from PBMCs. The V and J genes are TRBV7-2 and TRBJ2-5; perhaps TRBD2 as D (5 bases). The CDR3 protein is CASSLPSGHQETQYF. The CDR3 DNA reads as TGTGCCAGCAGCTTGCCGAGCGGTCACCAAGAGACCCAGTACTTC.